This T cell receptor beta chain originates from a study of memory CD4+ T cells and cytomegalovirus serostatus. The sort gate was single viable CD3+CD4+CD8-CD45RO+ cells for memory CD4+ T cells. Assay: immunoSEQ multiplex PCR; the TCRdb copy retains only in-frame clones and omits some. The sample includes nearly 60,000 clones, 80% to 90% of them seen just once. The CDR3 sequence is 13 residues long. The germline CDR1 and CDR2 sequences are SGHTA and FQGTGA. Between the trimmed V and J ends, which lost 4 bases and 1 base, there was a span of 7 bases. This receptor was identified in an adult in good health and CMV-seronegative. J is TRBJ1-1 and V is TRBV7-3, with D possibly being TRBD1 (5 bases). The material sequenced was memory CD4+ T cells from blood. CDR3 nucleotides: TGTGCCAGCAGCTCTGGACAGAACACTGAAGCTTTCTTT. Amino acid sequence: CASSSGQNTEAFF.